This TCR beta chain is drawn from a study of blood T cells in healthy people across ages. The use of a sample-barcoded 5' primer and a J-beta primer mix characterized a second PCR of about 6 to 11 cycles. MiXCR was run by TCRdb on the 5' RACE reads, yielding one entry per CDR3 protein. The repertoire holds roughly 800,000 distinct CDR3 sequences, about 34% seen once, with approximately 12% in the top ten. Germline V lookup: CDR1 SGHRS, CDR2 YFSETQ. This CDR3 has 16 amino acids. V lost 0 bases to trimming and J lost 7 bases, with 16 bases between them. The receptor was isolated from a man younger than 30 in good health. Specimen: blood. The chain recombines TRBV5-1 with TRBJ2-2; D gene uncertain. CDR3 coding DNA: TGCGCCAGCAGCTTGGCCGATGTACCGCCTGGCGGGGAGCTGTTTTTT. The encoded protein is CASSLADVPPGGELFF.